These 4 T cell receptor beta chains came from one sample sequenced in a study of TIL therapy for anti-PD-1-resistant metastatic lung cancer. Time point specified: pre-treatment sample, taken before nivolumab and TIL therapy. This was the immunoSEQ v3 assay. TCRdb's table, derived via immunoSEQ multiplex PCR, lists solely in-frame clones and lacks some. The table lists tens of thousands of clones, around 87% of them singletons. The sample consisted of blood, taken at baseline. Receptors were obtained from a person between 30 and 79 years old with non-small cell lung cancer.

The CDR3: CASSAGQGWVKTNEKLFF. DNA of the CDR3: TGCGCCAGCAGCGCAGGACAGGGTTGGGTTAAAACTAATGAAAAACTGTTTTTT. The chain has TRBV5-1 and TRBJ1-4; 8 bases map to TRBD1. Germline lookup yields CDR1 SGHRS and CDR2 YFSETQ. V was clipped by 4 bases and J by 1 base; unmatched bases: 12. This CDR3 has 18 amino acids.

The chain employs TRBV5-4 and TRBJ1-3; TRBD1 matches 7 bases. CDR3 length equals 16 residues. V shed 3 bases and J 0 bases; nucleotides not matched to a gene: 6. CDR1 and CDR2 (germline): SGHNT, YYREEE (reference sequence). CDR3 amino acids: CASSSAAGGSGNTIYF. The CDR3 DNA is TGTGCCAGCAGCTCTGCCGCAGGGGGCTCTGGAAACACCATATATTTT.

This chain connects TRBV25-1 to TRBJ2-1; 9 bases map to TRBD1. Losses at the gene ends were 6 bases for V and 0 bases for J; bases not matched to a gene: 9. Germline lookup yields CDR1 MGHDK and CDR2 SYGVNS. There are 17 residues in the CDR3. The CDR3 coding sequence is TGTGCCAGCAGAACCGCCGGGACAGGGAGCTCCTACAATGAGCAGTTCTTC. Translated: CASRTAGTGSSYNEQFF.

This chain uses TRBV12-3 or TRBV12-4 with TRBJ1-1; a possible D gene is TRBD1 (6 bases). The CDR3 is made up of 13 amino acids. V lost 5 bases and J lost 1, with 8 bases in between. The CDR3 spells CASSRTANTEAFF. DNA for the CDR3: TGTGCCAGCAGTCGGACAGCGAACACTGAAGCTTTCTTT.